The 25 T cell receptor beta chains below all came from one sample that was sequenced in a study of CD8+ T cells in alopecia areata (dated by TCRdb to the late 2010s). Libraries were constructed by the immunoSEQ multiplex PCR assay. RNA was extracted from all samples and reverse transcribed into cDNA, which served as template for TCR sequencing. The table was pulled from immuneACCESS by TCRdb, which kept in-frame rearrangements only. Such tables lose some clones; where checked, under half of the loss comes from unresolved V genes, and the rest has no known cause. The sample includes about 200,000 clones, with 50% to 70% observed a single time. Around 0.44% of the sample rests with the top ten. This specimen's time point label, per the study, means: baseline before oral tofacitinib. The sequences come from CD4+ T cells sorted from blood, collected at week 0. Receptors were obtained from a human donor with alopecia areata.

This clone occurred a few times. The chain combines TRBV6-5 with TRBJ1-2, with D hard to call. This CDR3 comprises 16 residues. Trimming removed 0 bases from V and 8 bases from J, with 19 bases in between. The germline V gene encodes CDR1 MNHEY and CDR2 SVGAGI. The CDR3 nucleotides read TGTGCCAGCAGTTACTCCCCGGGCGGAGGAGTGTACGGCTACACCTTC. This translates into CASSYSPGGGVYGYTF.

V and J are TRBV30 and TRBJ2-1; D gene uncertain. CDR1 and CDR2 from the germline V gene are GTSNPN and SVGIG (reference sequence). The CDR3 consists of 13 residues. V was clipped by 0 bases and J by 6 bases, with 9 bases between them. CDR3 protein: CAWSVAGINEQFF. DNA of the CDR3: TGTGCCTGGAGTGTAGCCGGAATCAATGAGCAGTTCTTC.

This clone has only a few counts. The chain recombines TRBV5-1 with TRBJ1-2; 7 bases align to TRBD1. Germline CDR1 reads SGHRS; CDR2 reads YFSETQ. The junction had 1 base not matched to a gene; V was cut back by 1 base and J by 4 bases. There are 13 residues in the CDR3. Here the CDR3 DNA reads TGCGCCAGCAGCTTGACAGGGGCCTATGGCTACACCTTC. Translating gives CASSLTGAYGYTF. Complete variable domain (other parts from reference TRBV5-1 and TRBJ1-2): KAGVTQTPRYLIKTRGQQVTLSCSPISGHRSVSWYQQTPGQGLQFLFEYFSETQRNKGNFPGRFSGRQFSNSRSEMNVSTLELGDSALYLCASSLTGAYGYTFGSGTRLTVV.

CDR3 nucleotides: TGTGCCAGCAGCCAGAGACAAGAAGCTTTCTTT. This codes for CASSQRQEAFF. This chain links TRBV14 with TRBJ1-1; D is undetermined. The CDR3 consists of 11 residues. CDR1 is SGHDN, CDR2 FVKESK, per germline. V was shortened by 3 bases and J by 8 bases, with 7 bases between the two germline ends. Full variable domain (rest looked up from reference TRBV14 and TRBJ1-1): EAGVTQFPSHSVIEKGQTVTLRCDPISGHDNLYWYRRVMGKEIKFLLHFVKESKQDESGMPNNRFLAERTGGTYSTLKVQPAELEDSGVYFCASSQRQEAFFGQGTRLTVV.

The chain has TRBV7-2 and TRBJ2-3; 15 bases agree with TRBD2. Trimming cost V 5 bases and J 5 bases; bases outside gene matches: 11. The CDR3 length is 18 residues. Per germline, CDR1 SGHTA and CDR2 FQGNSA. Here the CDR3 DNA reads TGTGCCAGCAGCGCGCACCCGGGACTAGCGGGGGGAGGAGATACGCAGTATTTT. It specifies CASSAHPGLAGGGDTQYF.

There are a few counts of this clone. The V call is TRBV29-1, the J call TRBJ1-1; D gene unclear. V lost 6 bases and J 6 bases, leaving 11 bases between the germline ends. CDR3 length: 11 residues. Germline V gene lookup returns CDR1 SQVTM and CDR2 ANQGSEA. The CDR3 protein is CSVQDVAEAFF. The CDR3 DNA is TGCAGCGTCCAGGATGTGGCTGAAGCTTTCTTT.

J is TRBJ1-5 and V is TRBV9; the D is unclear. This CDR3 contains 15 residues. Germline V gene data show CDR1 as SGDLS and CDR2 as YYNGEE. Trimming removed 3 bases from V and 4 bases from J, with 14 bases in between. The CDR3 loop is CASSAPGSLNQPQHF. For the CDR3, the DNA is TGTGCCAGCAGCGCTCCGGGATCCCTAAATCAGCCCCAGCATTTT.

The chain carries TRBV2 and TRBJ2-1, with 9 bases fitting TRBD2. This CDR3 has 15 residues. V gave up 5 bases and J gave up 6 bases; unmatched junction bases: 8. Germline CDR1 is SNHLY and CDR2 is FYNNEI. For the CDR3, the DNA is TGTGCCAGCAGTATAGAACAGGGACTAGCCAATGAGCAGTTCTTC. Translation: CASSIEQGLANEQFF.

This clone appeared a few times. V is TRBV18 and J is TRBJ1-1; the D is unclear. Trimming left V 0 bases short and J 0 bases short, with 17 bases between. The CDR3 length is 18 residues. Germline CDR1 reads KGHSH; CDR2 reads LQKENI. CDR3 region: CASSPPQTHLDLNTEAFF. The CDR3 bases are TGTGCCAGCTCACCACCCCAAACCCATTTGGACTTGAACACTGAAGCTTTCTTT.

This rearrangement joins TRBV27 to TRBJ1-5, with a weak D call TRBD1 (5 bases). The V gene lost 5 bases and the J gene lost 11 bases, with 13 bases spanning the gap. Germline CDR1 reads MNHEY; CDR2 reads SMNVEV (reference sequence). This CDR3 has 12 amino acids. The CDR3 loop is CASSPDLRAQHF. In nucleotides, the CDR3 is TGTGCCAGCAGTCCCGACCTCAGGGCCCAGCATTTT.

The genes are TRBV6-5 and TRBJ1-1, with 7 positions matching TRBD1. The CDR3 contains 16 residues. Germline V gene sequence: CDR1 MNHEY, CDR2 SVGAGI. The V segment lost 4 bases and the J segment 1 base; nucleotides outside the gene matches: 9. CDR3 sequence: CASSSGTAARNTEAFF. Here the CDR3 DNA reads TGTGCCAGCAGTTCTGGGACAGCGGCAAGGAACACTGAAGCTTTCTTT.

The chain joins TRBV30 to TRBJ1-3; D is possibly TRBD1 (6 bases). From germline, CDR1 is GTSNPN and CDR2 SVGIG (reference sequence). The CDR3 extends over 15 amino acids. Trimming stripped 0 bases from V and 2 bases from J, with 11 bases between. As DNA, the CDR3 is TGTGCCTGGAGTGTAAGAAGGACAGCTGGAAACACCATATATTTT. It codes for CAWSVRRTAGNTIYF.

The sample holds many counts of this clone. This rearrangement joins TRBV14 to TRBJ2-3; no firm D call. The CDR3 loop spans 12 amino acids. Looked up from germline, CDR1 is SGHDN and CDR2 is FVKESK. V was cut by 1 base and J by 6 bases, with 5 bases left in between. This chain's CDR3 is CASSQVSDTQYF. CDR3 sequence (DNA): TGTGCCAGCAGCCAAGTCTCTGATACGCAGTATTTT.

The chain couples TRBV9 to TRBJ2-1; 8 bases map to TRBD1. Germline V gene data show CDR1 as SGDLS and CDR2 as YYNGEE. The CDR3 runs 16 residues. The trim removed 2 bases at V and 0 bases at J, leaving 4 bases unmatched. The CDR3 DNA sequence: TGTGCCAGCAGCGTTCGACAGGGGAGCTCCTACAATGAGCAGTTCTTC. It specifies CASSVRQGSSYNEQFF.

The chain couples TRBV10-3 to TRBJ2-7; D ambiguous. V lost 5 bases, J lost 4 bases, and 9 bases lay in between. Per germline, CDR1 ENHRY and CDR2 SYGVKD. The length of the CDR3 is 12 residues. The CDR3 spells CAISPSEYEQYF. In DNA, the CDR3 is TGTGCCATCAGTCCTTCGGAGTACGAGCAGTACTTC.

The chain combines TRBV27 with TRBJ1-2; 7 bases line up with TRBD1. With 3 bases clipped from V and 9 bases from J, the junction kept 4 bases outside the gene matches. CDR1 and CDR2 from the germline V gene are MNHEY and SMNVEV (reference sequence). This CDR3 has 12 residues. CDR3 amino acids: CASSFQGGRYTF. CDR3 DNA: TGTGCCAGCAGTTTCCAAGGGGGCCGCTACACCTTC.

The chain employs TRBV5-1 and TRBJ2-1, with no clear D. The V end was cut by 0 bases, the J end by 2 bases, with 12 bases between. The V gene's germline CDR1 is SGHRS and CDR2 YFSETQ. This CDR3 contains 16 residues. CDR3 sequence reads: CASSLASEYPYNEQFF. DNA for the CDR3: TGCGCCAGCAGCTTGGCCTCGGAGTACCCCTACAATGAGCAGTTCTTC.

This clone was found a few times. The rearrangement links TRBV6-1 to TRBJ1-2; D not resolved. The V and J ends lost 1 base and 4 bases respectively, with 7 bases between them. CDR1 and CDR2 (germline): MNHNS, SASEGT. The CDR3 spans 13 residues. CDR3 amino acids: CASSEGAGYGYTF. The CDR3 DNA is TGTGCCAGCAGTGAAGGCGCAGGCTATGGCTACACCTTC.

A few counts support this clone. V usage is TRBV29-1 and J usage is TRBJ1-5, with D unclear. This CDR3 has 13 amino acids. Germline V gene sequence: CDR1 SQVTM, CDR2 ANQGSEA. V dropped 7 bases and J dropped 3 bases, with 13 bases sitting between them. The CDR3 nucleotides are TGCAGCGCCGGCGAGGGTGACAATCAGCCCCAGCATTTT. This sequence encodes CSAGEGDNQPQHF. Looking up the rest from reference TRBV29-1 and TRBJ1-5 gives the full variable domain: SAVISQKPSRDICQRGTSLTIQCQVDSQVTMMFWYRQQPGQSLTLIATANQGSEATYESGFVIDKFPISRPNLTFSTLTVSNMSPEDSSIYLCSAGEGDNQPQHFGDGTRLSIL.

V is TRBV5-1 and J is TRBJ1-1; tentatively, D is TRBD1 (5 bases). The CDR3 extends over 14 amino acids. Germline CDR1 SGHRS, CDR2 YFSETQ. V was shortened by 5 bases and J by 3 bases, with 14 bases between the two germline ends. CDR3 in amino acids: CASSEGVRDTEAFF. In DNA, the CDR3 is TGCGCCAGCAGTGAAGGGGTGAGGGACACTGAAGCTTTCTTT.

The gene calls are TRBV30 and TRBJ2-3; TRBD1 aligns across 11 bases. Germline V gene data show CDR1 as GTSNPN and CDR2 as SVGIG (reference sequence). The CDR3 extends over 14 amino acids. The ends lost 2 bases at V and 7 bases at J; junction bases unmatched: 5. Here the CDR3 DNA reads TGTGCCTGGAGTACAGGACAGGGGGCGCATACGCAGTATTTT. This gives the protein CAWSTGQGAHTQYF. The whole variable domain, filled in from reference TRBV30 and TRBJ2-3, reads SQTIHQWPATLVQPVGSPLSLECTVEGTSNPNLYWYRQAAGRGLQLLFYSVGIGQISSEVPQNLSASRPQDRQFILSSKKLLLSDSGFYLCAWSTGQGAHTQYFGPGTRLTVL.

J is TRBJ2-1 and V is TRBV6-5; TRBD1 matches 10 bases. Germline CDR1 reads MNHEY; CDR2 reads SVGAGI. The CDR3 has 12 amino acids. J was trimmed by 13 bases and V by 6 bases; bases with no gene match: 6. The chain's CDR3 is CASRTKTGGQFF. CDR3 DNA sequence: TGTGCCAGCAGGACTAAGACAGGGGGCCAGTTCTTC.

The V gene is TRBV5-1, the J gene TRBJ2-3; D remains ambiguous. The CDR3 is made up of 12 amino acids. Germline CDR1 is SGHRS and CDR2 is YFSETQ. V was cut by 4 bases and J by 5 bases, with 8 bases left in between. The CDR3 here is CASSRIGDTQYF. The CDR3 bases are TGCGCCAGCAGCCGCATCGGAGATACGCAGTATTTT.

The V gene is TRBV2, the J gene TRBJ2-7; D uncertain. The germline gives CDR1 SNHLY, CDR2 FYNNEI. The CDR3 extends over 12 amino acids. V dropped 3 bases and J dropped 2 bases, with 5 bases sitting between them. CDR3 loop: CASSDKPYEQYF. The CDR3 nucleotides read TGTGCCAGCAGTGATAAGCCCTACGAGCAGTACTTC.

V gene TRBV5-1 combines with J gene TRBJ2-1; no definite D call. This CDR3 region has 13 residues. Germline CDR1 is SGHRS and CDR2 is YFSETQ. Trimming shortened V by 6 bases and J by 3 bases, and 10 bases separated the two germline ends. CDR3 DNA: TGCGCCAGCAAAACAGCGAGCTACAATGAGCAGTTCTTC. This encodes CASKTASYNEQFF. Supplemented by reference TRBV5-1 and TRBJ2-1, the full variable domain reads KAGVTQTPRYLIKTRGQQVTLSCSPISGHRSVSWYQQTPGQGLQFLFEYFSETQRNKGNFPGRFSGRQFSNSRSEMNVSTLELGDSALYLCASKTASYNEQFFGPGTRLTVL.